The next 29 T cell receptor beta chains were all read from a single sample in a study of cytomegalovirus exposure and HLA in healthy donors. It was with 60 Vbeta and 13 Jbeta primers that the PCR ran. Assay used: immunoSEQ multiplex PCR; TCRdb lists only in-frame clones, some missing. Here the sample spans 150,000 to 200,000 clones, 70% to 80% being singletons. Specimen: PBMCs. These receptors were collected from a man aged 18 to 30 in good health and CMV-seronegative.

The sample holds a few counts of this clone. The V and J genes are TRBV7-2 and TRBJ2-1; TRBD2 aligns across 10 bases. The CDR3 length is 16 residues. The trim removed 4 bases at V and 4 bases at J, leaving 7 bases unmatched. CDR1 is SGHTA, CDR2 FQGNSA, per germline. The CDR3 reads CASSSHTSGVYNEQFF. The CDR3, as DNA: TGTGCCAGCAGCTCCCATACTAGCGGGGTGTACAATGAGCAGTTCTTC. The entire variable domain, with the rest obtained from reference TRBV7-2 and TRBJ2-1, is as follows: GAGVSQSPSNKVTEKGKDVELRCDPISGHTALYWYRQSLGQGLEFLIYFQGNSAPDKSGLPSDRFSAERTGGSVSTLTIQRTQQEDSAVYLCASSSHTSGVYNEQFFGPGTRLTVL.

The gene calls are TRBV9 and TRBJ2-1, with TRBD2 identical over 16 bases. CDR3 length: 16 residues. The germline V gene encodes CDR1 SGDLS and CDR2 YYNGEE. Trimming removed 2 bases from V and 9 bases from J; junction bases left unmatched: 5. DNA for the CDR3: TGTGCCAGCAGCGTTTCCGGGACTAGCGGGGGGGTTGAGCAGTTCTTC. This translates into CASSVSGTSGGVEQFF.

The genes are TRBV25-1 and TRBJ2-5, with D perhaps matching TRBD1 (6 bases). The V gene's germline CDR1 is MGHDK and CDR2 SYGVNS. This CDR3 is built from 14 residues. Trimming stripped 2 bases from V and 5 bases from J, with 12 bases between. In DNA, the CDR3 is TGTGCCAGCAGTGAAACAGGGACCGGGGAGACCCAGTACTTC. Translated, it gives CASSETGTGETQYF.

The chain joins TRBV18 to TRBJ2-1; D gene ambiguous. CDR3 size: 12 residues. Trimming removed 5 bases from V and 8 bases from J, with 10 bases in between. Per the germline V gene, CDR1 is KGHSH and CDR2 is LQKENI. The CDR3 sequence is CASSTYLDEQFF. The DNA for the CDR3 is TGTGCCAGCTCAACCTACCTCGATGAGCAGTTCTTC.

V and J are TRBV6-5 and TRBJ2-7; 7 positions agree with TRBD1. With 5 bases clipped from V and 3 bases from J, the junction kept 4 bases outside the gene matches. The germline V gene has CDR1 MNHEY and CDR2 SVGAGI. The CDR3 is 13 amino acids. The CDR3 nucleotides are TGTGCCAGCAGTCAGAGGGACAGCTACGAGCAGTACTTC. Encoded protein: CASSQRDSYEQYF.

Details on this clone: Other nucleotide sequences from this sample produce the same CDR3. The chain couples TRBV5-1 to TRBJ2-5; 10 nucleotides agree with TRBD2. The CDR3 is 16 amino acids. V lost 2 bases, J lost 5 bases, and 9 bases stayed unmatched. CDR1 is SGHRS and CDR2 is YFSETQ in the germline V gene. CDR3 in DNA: TGCGCCAGCAGCTTAATCCCTAGCGGGAGACCGGAGACCCAGTACTTC. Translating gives CASSLIPSGRPETQYF.

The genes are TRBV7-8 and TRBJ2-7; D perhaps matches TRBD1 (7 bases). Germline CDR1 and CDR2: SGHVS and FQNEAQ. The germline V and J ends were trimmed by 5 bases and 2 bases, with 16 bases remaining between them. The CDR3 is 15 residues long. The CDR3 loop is CASSTIRGATYEQYF. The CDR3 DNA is TGTGCCAGCAGCACCATCAGGGGGGCAACCTACGAGCAGTACTTC. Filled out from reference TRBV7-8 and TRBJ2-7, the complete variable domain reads GAGVSQSPRYKVAKRGQDVALRCDPISGHVSLFWYQQALGQGPEFLTYFQNEAQLDKSGLPSDRFFAERPEGSVSTLKIQRTQQEDSAVYLCASSTIRGATYEQYFGPGTRLTVT.

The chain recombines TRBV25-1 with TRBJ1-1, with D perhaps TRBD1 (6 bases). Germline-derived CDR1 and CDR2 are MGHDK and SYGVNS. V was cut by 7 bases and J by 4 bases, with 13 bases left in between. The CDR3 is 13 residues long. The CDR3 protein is CASMEQGFTEAFF. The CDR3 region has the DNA TGTGCCAGCATGGAACAGGGTTTCACTGAAGCTTTCTTT.

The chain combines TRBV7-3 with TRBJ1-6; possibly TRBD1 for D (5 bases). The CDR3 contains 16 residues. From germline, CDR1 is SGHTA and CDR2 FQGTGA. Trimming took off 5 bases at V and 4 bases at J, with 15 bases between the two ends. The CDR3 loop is CASSPVQGFYNSPLHF. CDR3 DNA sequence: TGTGCCAGCAGCCCAGTCCAGGGATTTTATAATTCACCCCTCCACTTT.

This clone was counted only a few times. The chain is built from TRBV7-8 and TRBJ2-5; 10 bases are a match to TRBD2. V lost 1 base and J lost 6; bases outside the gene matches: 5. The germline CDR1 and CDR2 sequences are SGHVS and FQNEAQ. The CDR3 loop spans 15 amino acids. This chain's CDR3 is CASSLDERGGQTQYF. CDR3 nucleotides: TGTGCCAGCAGCTTAGATGAGCGGGGGGGGCAGACCCAGTACTTC.

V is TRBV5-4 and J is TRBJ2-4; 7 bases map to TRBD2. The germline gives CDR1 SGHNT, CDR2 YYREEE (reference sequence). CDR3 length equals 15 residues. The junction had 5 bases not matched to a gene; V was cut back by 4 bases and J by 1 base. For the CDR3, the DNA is TGTGCCAGCAGCCAGGACGGGGGGGCCAAAAACATTCAGTACTTC. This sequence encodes CASSQDGGAKNIQYF.

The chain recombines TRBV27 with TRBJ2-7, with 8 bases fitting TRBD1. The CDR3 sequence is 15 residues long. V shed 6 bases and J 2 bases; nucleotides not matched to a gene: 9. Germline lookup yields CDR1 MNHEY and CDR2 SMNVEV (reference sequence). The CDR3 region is CASSATGASTYEQYF. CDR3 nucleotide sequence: TGTGCCAGCAGCGCGACAGGGGCCTCCACCTACGAGCAGTACTTC.

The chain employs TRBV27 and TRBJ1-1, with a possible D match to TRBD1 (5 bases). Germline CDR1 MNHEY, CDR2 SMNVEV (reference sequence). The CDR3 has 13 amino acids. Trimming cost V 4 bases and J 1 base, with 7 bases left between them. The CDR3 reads CASSSGGNTEAFF. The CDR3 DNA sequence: TGTGCCAGCAGTTCGGGGGGGAACACTGAAGCTTTCTTT.

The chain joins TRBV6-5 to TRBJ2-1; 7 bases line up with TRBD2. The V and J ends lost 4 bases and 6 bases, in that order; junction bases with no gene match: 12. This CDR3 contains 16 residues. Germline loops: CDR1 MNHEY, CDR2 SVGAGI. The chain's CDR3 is CASSWEAGSRVNEQFF. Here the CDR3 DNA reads TGTGCCAGCAGTTGGGAAGCGGGATCCAGGGTCAATGAGCAGTTCTTC.

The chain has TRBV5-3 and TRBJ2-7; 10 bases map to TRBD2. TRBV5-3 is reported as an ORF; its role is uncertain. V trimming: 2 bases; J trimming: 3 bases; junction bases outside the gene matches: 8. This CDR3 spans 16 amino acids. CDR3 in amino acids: CARSFQREGPHYEQYF. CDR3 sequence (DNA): TGTGCCAGAAGCTTCCAGCGGGAGGGCCCCCACTACGAGCAGTACTTC.

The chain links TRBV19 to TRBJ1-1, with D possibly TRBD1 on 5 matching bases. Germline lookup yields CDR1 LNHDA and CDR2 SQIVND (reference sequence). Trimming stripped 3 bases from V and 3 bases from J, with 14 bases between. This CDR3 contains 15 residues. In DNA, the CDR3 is TGTGCCAGTAGTATGGTCAGGGAAATATACACTGAAGCTTTCTTT. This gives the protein CASSMVREIYTEAFF.

The CDR3 spells CASSYTTGTSRGYTF. CDR3 bases: TGTGCCAGCAGTTATACGACAGGGACCTCACGGGGCTACACCTTC. The chain uses TRBV6-6 and TRBJ1-2; 7 bases match TRBD1. This CDR3 has 15 amino acids. Looked up from germline, CDR1 is MNHNY and CDR2 is SVGAGI (reference sequence). V lost 3 bases to trimming and J lost 8 bases; unmatched junction nucleotides: 12.

CDR3 sequence: CARLRTSGVSSYNEQFF. Here the CDR3 DNA reads TGTGCCAGACTAAGGACTAGCGGGGTAAGCTCCTACAATGAGCAGTTCTTC. The V call is TRBV5-8, the J call TRBJ2-1; TRBD2 agrees at 12 bases. With V trimmed by 8 bases and J by 0 bases, 9 bases remained unmatched. CDR3 length: 17 residues. The germline gives CDR1 SGHTS, CDR2 YDEGEE.

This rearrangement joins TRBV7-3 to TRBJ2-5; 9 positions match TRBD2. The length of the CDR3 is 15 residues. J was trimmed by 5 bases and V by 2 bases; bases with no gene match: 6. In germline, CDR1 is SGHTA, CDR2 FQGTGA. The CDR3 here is CASSLGGGAWETQYF. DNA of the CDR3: TGTGCCAGCAGCTTAGGCGGGGGGGCATGGGAGACCCAGTACTTC.

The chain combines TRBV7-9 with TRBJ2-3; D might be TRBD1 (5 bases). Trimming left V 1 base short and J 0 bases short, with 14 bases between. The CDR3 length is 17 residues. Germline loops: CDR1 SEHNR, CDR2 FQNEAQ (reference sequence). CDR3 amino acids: CASSLVHVTASTDTQYF. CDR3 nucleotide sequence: TGTGCCAGCAGCTTAGTTCACGTGACAGCGAGCACAGATACGCAGTATTTT.

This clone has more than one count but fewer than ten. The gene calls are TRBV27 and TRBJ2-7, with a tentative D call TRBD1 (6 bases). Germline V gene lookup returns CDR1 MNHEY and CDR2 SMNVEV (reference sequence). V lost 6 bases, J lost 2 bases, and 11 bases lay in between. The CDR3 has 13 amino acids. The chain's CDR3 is CASRQGFTYEQYF. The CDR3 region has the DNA TGTGCCAGCAGGCAGGGGTTCACCTACGAGCAGTACTTC.

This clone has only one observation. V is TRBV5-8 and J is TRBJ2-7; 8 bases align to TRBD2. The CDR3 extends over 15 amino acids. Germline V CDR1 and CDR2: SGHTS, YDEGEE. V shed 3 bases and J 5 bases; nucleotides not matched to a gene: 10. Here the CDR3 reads CASSWGLSGSNEQYF. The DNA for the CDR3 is TGTGCCAGCAGCTGGGGACTAAGCGGGAGTAACGAGCAGTACTTC.

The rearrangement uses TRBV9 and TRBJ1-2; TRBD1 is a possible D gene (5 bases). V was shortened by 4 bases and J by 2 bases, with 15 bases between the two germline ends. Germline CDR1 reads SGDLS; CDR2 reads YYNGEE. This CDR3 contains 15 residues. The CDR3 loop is CASSSRREGNYGYTF. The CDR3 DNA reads TGTGCCAGCAGCTCACGCAGGGAGGGGAACTATGGCTACACCTTC. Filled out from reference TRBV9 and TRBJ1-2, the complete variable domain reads DSGVTQTPKHLITATGQRVTLRCSPRSGDLSVYWYQQSLDQGLQFLIQYYNGEERAKGNILERFSAQQFPDLHSELNLSSLELGDSALYFCASSSRREGNYGYTFGSGTRLTVV.

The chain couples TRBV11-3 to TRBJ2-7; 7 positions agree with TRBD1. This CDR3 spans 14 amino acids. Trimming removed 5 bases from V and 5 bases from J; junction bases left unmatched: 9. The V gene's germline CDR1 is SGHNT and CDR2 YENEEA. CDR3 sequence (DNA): TGTGCCAGCAGCCCCCCGACAGGGCTGGACGAGCAGTACTTC. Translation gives CASSPPTGLDEQYF.

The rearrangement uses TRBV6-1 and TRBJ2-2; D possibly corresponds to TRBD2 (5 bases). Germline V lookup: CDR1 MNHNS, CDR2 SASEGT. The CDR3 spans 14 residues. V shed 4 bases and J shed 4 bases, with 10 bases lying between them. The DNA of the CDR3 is TGTGCCAGCAGTGCCCGGGATTCCACCGGGGAGCTGTTTTTT. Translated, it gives CASSARDSTGELFF.

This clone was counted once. CDR3 sequence reads: CASSKRTGTDTQYF. The DNA for the CDR3 is TGCGCCAGCAGCAAGAGGACAGGCACAGATACGCAGTATTTT. The chain couples TRBV5-1 to TRBJ2-3; a weak D match, TRBD1 (6 bases). The CDR3 is made up of 14 amino acids. Per the germline V gene, CDR1 is SGHRS and CDR2 is YFSETQ. V was pared by 4 bases and J by 1 base, with 10 bases between.

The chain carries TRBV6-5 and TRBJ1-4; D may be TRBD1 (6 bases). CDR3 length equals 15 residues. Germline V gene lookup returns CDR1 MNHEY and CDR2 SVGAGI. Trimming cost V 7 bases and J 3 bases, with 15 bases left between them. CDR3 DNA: TGTGCCAGCAATGACCGCCAGGGGCCTAATGAAAAACTGTTTTTT. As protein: CASNDRQGPNEKLFF.

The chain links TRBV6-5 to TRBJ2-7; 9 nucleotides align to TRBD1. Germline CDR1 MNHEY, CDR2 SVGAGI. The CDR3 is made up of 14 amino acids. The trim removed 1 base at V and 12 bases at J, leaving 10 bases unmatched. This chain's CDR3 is CASSYLGTGIESYF. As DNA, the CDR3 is TGTGCCAGCAGTTACTTAGGGACAGGGATTGAGTCGTACTTC.

This chain's CDR3 is CASKIPRGPYNEQFF. The CDR3 DNA sequence: TGTGCCAGCAAGATACCACGCGGTCCCTACAATGAGCAGTTCTTC. J is TRBJ2-1 and V is TRBV6-5, with D hard to call. The length of the CDR3 is 15 residues. Per germline, CDR1 MNHEY and CDR2 SVGAGI. Trimming took 7 bases from V and 2 from J, leaving 15 bases between them.